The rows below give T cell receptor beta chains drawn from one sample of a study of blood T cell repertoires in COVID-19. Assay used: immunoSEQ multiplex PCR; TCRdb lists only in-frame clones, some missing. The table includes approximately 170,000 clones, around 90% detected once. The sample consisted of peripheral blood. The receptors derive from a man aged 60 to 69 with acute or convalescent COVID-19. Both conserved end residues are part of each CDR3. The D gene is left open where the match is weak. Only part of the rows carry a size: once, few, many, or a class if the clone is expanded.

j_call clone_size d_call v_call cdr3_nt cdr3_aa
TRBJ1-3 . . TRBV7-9 TGTGCCAGCAGCCTACGGGGTACTGGAAACACCATATATTTT CASSLRGTGNTIYF
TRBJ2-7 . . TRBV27 TGTGCCAGCAGTTTACAGGGATTCCACGAGCAGTACTTC CASSLQGFHEQYF
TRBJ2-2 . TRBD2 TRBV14 TGTGCCAGCAGCCAAGAGCTAGCGGGCACCGGGGAGCTGTTTTTT CASSQELAGTGELFF
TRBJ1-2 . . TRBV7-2 TGTGCCAGCAGCTTAGGTGGCGGGGCTCGGTATGGCTACACCTTC CASSLGGGARYGYTF
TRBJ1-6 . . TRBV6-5 TGTGCCAGCGGTAATCGGGGTATGGATTCACCCCTCCACTTT CASGNRGMDSPLHF
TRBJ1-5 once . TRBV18 TGTGCCAGCTCACCGAAAAGTGGTGGCACCCCACAGCCCCAGCATTTT CASSPKSGGTPQPQHF
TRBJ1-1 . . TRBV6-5 TGTGCCAGCAGAATGGGACAAAAGGGTACTGAAGCTTTCTTT CASRMGQKGTEAFF
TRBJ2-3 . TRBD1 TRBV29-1 TGCAGCGTTCCAGGACAGGGGTTTTTCACAGATACGCAGTATTTT CSVPGQGFFTDTQYF
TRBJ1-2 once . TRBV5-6 TGTGCCAGCAGCTTGTGGACTCCCCGCGGCGGCTACACCTTC CASSLWTPRGGYTF
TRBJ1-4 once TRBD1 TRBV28 TGTGCCAGCAGTCCAGACAGGGGGTTATCTAATGAAAAACTGTTTTTT CASSPDRGLSNEKLFF
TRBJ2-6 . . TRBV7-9 TGTGCCAGCAGCTCGACTAACCCTGGGGCCAACGTCCTGACTTTC CASSSTNPGANVLTF
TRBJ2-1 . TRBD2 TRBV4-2 TGTGCCAGCAGCCAGATTGGACTAGCGAATGAGCAGTTCTTC CASSQIGLANEQFF
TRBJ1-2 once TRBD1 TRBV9 TGTGCCAGCAGCGTAAGTTCAGGGGGCTTCTATGGCTACACCTTC CASSVSSGGFYGYTF
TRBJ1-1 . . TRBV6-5 TGTGCCAGCAGCCTAGCTCAGAACACTGAAGCTTTCTTT CASSLAQNTEAFF
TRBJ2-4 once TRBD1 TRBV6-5 TGTGCCAGCAGGGACAGGGGTCTAAACATTCAGTACTTC CASRDRGLNIQYF
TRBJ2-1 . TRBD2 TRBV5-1 TGCGCCAGCAGCTTGGTTTTAGCGGGGGGCCGCGATGAGCAGTTCTTC CASSLVLAGGRDEQFF
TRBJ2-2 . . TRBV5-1 TGCGCCAGCAGCCGTACAGGCCCCGGGGAGCTGTTTTTT CASSRTGPGELFF
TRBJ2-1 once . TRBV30 TGTGCCTGGAGTGCGGACTGGGATGAGCAGTTCTTC CAWSADWDEQFF
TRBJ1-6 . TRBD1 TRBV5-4 TGTGCCAGCAGCTTGGGATGGGCAGGGGGCCGGGGTTCACCCCTCCACTTT CASSLGWAGGRGSPLHF
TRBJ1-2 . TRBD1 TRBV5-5 TGTGCCAGCAGCTACTCTTCAGGGGGGAGGAGTGGCTACACCTTC CASSYSSGGRSGYTF
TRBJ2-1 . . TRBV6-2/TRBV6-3 TGTGCCAGCAGTTCTACTTACAATGAGCAGTTCTTC CASSSTYNEQFF
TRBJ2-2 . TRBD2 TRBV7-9 TGTGCCAGCAGTTCCCCGTGGGCGGGAGGTGCCGGGGAGCTGTTTTTT CASSSPWAGGAGELFF
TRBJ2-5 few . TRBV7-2 TGTGCCAGCAGCTTAAACTTCCGGGAGAAAGAGACCCAGTACTTC CASSLNFREKETQYF
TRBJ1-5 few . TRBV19 TGTGCCAGTACCCCACCGGGGGGTTTTGGCAATCAGCCCCAGCATTTT CASTPPGGFGNQPQHF
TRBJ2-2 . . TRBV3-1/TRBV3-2 TGTGCCAGCAGCCAAGATCTCCAGGGGCCTTCGAACACCGGGGAGCTGTTTTTT CASSQDLQGPSNTGELFF
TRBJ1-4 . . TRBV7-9 TGTGCCAGCAGCGGGGTGACGGGGGGTGATCTGAAAAAACTGTTTTTT CASSGVTGGDLKKLFF
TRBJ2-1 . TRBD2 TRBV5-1 TGCGCCAGCATCAGTATAGCGGGAGCGGGTGAGCAGTTCTTC CASISIAGAGEQFF
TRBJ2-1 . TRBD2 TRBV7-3 TGTGCCAGCAGCTTAGATAGCGGGGGCTACAATGAGCAGTTCTTC CASSLDSGGYNEQFF
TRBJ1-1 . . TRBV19 TGTGCCAGTGGGGGAGGACCGGGCACTGAAGCTTTCTTT CASGGGPGTEAFF
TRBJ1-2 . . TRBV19 TGTGCCAGTAAAATCCCTCAGGGTGGCTATGGCTACACCTTC CASKIPQGGYGYTF
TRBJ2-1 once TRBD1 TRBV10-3 TGTGCCATCAGTCCTGGGACAGGGGGAAATGAGCAGTTCTTC CAISPGTGGNEQFF
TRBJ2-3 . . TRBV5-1 TGCGCCAGCCGAACCGGACAGAGCACAGATACGCAGTATTTT CASRTGQSTDTQYF
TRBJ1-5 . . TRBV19 TGTGCCAGTAGTCAGGCCAGGGATCAGCCCCAGCATTTT CASSQARDQPQHF
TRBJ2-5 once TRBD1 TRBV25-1 TGTGCCAGCAGTGAATATGGGCGGACAGGAGAGACCCAGTACTTC CASSEYGRTGETQYF
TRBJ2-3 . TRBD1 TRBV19 TGTGCCAGTAGTACCGTCAGGGGACAGGGTCGGGATACGCAGTATTTT CASSTVRGQGRDTQYF
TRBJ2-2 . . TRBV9 TGTGCCAGCAGCGTAGACGGACAAAACACCGGGGAGCTGTTTTTT CASSVDGQNTGELFF
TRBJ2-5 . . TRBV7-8 TGTGCCAGCAGCTTAGTATCCAGTAGCGCGTCGAGCCAAGAGACCCAGTACTTC CASSLVSSSASSQETQYF
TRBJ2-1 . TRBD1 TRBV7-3 TGTGCCAGCAGCTTAGACAGGGGACGCTACAATGAGCAGTTCTTC CASSLDRGRYNEQFF
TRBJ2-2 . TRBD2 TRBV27 TGTGCCAGCACTCGACTAGCAGCGAACACCGGGGAGCTGTTTTTT CASTRLAANTGELFF
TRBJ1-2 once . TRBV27 TGTGCCAGCAGTTACTCTACTACAGGCTCCTATGGCTACACCTTC CASSYSTTGSYGYTF
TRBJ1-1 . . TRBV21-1 TGTGCCAGCAGCAAGCAAAATGTCCCGAGACGAACTCAGGGATGGATGGCTGAAGCTTTCTTT CASSKQNVPRRTQGWMAEAFF
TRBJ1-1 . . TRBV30 TGTGCCTGGAGTTCGGACTCGAACACTGAAGCTTTCTTT CAWSSDSNTEAFF
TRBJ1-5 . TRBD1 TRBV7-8 TGTGCCAGCAGTCGTTCCGGGACAGGGGGTCTTCAGCCCCAGCATTTT CASSRSGTGGLQPQHF
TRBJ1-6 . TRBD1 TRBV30 TGTGCCTGGAGTGCGGGACAGGGAGATTCACCCCTCCACTTT CAWSAGQGDSPLHF
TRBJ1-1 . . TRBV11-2 TGTGCCAGCAGCTTGCGAGGCACTGAAGCTTTCTTT CASSLRGTEAFF
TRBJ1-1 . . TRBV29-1 TGCAGCGTTGAACAGGGGATGGACACTGAAGCTTTCTTT CSVEQGMDTEAFF
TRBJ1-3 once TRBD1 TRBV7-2 TGTGCCAGCAGCCTACAGGGGGCTGGAAACACCATATATTTT CASSLQGAGNTIYF
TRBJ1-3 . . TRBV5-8 TGTGCCAGCACCCGGGGAGGGGGCTCTGGAAACACCATATATTTT CASTRGGGSGNTIYF
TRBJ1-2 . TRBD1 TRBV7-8 TGTGCCAGCAGCTTAGTTGGGACAGGGGGCTCTAACTATGGCTACACCTTC CASSLVGTGGSNYGYTF
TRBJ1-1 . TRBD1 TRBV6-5 TGTGCCAGCAGGGGACAGGGGTGGACTGAAGCTTTCTTT CASRGQGWTEAFF
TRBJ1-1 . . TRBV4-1 TGCGCCAGCAGCCATATCCGACAGACTAACACTGAAGCTTTCTTT CASSHIRQTNTEAFF
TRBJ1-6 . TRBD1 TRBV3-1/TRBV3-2 TGTGCCAGCAGCACCGACAGGGGTGGTTCACCCCTCCACTTT CASSTDRGGSPLHF
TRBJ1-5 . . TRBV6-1 TGTGCCAGCAGTGAAGCGGCGAGGGATCAGCCCCAGCATTTT CASSEAARDQPQHF
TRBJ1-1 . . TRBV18 TGTGCCAGCTCACCTTATGCGGAGGGGAACACTGAAGCTTTCTTT CASSPYAEGNTEAFF
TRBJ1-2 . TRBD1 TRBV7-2 TGTGCCAGCAGCTCAAGGACAGGGAACCGCCTTTATGGCTACACCTTC CASSSRTGNRLYGYTF